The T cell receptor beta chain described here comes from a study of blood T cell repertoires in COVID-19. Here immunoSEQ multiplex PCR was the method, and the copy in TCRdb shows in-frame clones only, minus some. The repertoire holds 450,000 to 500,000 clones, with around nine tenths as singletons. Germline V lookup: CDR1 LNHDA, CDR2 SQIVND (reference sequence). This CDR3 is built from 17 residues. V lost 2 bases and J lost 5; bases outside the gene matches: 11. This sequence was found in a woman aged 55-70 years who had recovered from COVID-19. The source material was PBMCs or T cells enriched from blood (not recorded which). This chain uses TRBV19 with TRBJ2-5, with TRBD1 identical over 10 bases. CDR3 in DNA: TGTGCCAGTAGTATAAGACCCGGGACAGGGGAACTTGAGACCCAGTACTTC. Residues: CASSIRPGTGELETQYF.